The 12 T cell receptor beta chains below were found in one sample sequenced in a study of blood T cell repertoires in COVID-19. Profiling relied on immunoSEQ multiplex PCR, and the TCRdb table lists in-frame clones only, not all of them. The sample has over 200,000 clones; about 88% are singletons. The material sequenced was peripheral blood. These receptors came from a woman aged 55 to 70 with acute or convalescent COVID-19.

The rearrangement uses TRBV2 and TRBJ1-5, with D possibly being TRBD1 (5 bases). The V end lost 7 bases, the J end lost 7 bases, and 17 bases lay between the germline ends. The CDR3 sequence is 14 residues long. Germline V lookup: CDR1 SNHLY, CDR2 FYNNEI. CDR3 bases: TGTGCCAGCAAGTTCGACAGTCGTGGGCAGCCCCAGCATTTT. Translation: CASKFDSRGQPQHF. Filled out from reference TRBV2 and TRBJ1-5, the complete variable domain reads EPEVTQTPSHQVTQMGQEVILRCVPISNHLYFYWYRQILGQKVEFLVSFYNNEISEKSEIFDDQFSVERPDGSNFTLKIRSTKLEDSAMYFCASKFDSRGQPQHFGDGTRLSIL.

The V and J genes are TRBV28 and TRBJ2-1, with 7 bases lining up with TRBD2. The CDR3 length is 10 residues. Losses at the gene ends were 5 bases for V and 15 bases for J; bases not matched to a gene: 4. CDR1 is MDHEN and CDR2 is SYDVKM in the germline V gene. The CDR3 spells CASSREEVFF. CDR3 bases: TGTGCCAGCAGTCGGGAGGAGGTGTTCTTC.

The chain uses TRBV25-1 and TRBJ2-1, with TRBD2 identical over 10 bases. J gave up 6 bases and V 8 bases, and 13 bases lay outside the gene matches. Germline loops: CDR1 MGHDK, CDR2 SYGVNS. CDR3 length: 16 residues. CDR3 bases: TGTGCCAGCGGATACCCTCTAGCGGGAGCACCCAATGAGCAGTTCTTC. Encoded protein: CASGYPLAGAPNEQFF.

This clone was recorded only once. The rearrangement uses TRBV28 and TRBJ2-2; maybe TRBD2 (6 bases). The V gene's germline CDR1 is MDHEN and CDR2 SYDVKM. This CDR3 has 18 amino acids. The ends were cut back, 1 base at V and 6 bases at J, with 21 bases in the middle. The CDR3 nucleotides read TGTGCCAGCAGTTTATCAGCGGGTGGGGTGGAACGGGCCGGGGAGCTGTTTTTT. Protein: CASSLSAGGVERAGELFF.

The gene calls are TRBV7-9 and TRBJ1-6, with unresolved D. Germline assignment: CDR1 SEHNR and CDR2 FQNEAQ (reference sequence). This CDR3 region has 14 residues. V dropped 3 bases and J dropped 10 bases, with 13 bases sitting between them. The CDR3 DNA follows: TGTGCCAGCAGCTTGGAAGGAGGTAGCTCACCCCTCCACTTT. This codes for CASSLEGGSSPLHF. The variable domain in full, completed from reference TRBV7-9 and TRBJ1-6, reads DTGVSQNPRHKITKRGQNVTFRCDPISEHNRLYWYRQTLGQGPEFLTYFQNEAQLEKSRLLSDRFSAERPKGSFSTLEIQRTEQGDSAMYLCASSLEGGSSPLHFGNGTRLTVT.

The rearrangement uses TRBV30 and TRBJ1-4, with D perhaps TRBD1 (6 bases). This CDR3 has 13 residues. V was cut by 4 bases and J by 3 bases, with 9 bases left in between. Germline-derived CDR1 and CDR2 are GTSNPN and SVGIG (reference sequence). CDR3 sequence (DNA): TGTGCCTGGAAGGGGGAAGCTAATGAAAAACTGTTTTTT. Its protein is CAWKGEANEKLFF.

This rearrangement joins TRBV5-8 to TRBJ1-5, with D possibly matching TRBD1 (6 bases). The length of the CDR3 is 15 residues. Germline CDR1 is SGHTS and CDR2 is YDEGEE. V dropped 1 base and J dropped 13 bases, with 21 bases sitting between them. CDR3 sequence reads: CASSLWGGSIRKQHF. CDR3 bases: TGTGCCAGCAGCTTGTGGGGGGGCTCGATTCGTAAACAGCATTTT.

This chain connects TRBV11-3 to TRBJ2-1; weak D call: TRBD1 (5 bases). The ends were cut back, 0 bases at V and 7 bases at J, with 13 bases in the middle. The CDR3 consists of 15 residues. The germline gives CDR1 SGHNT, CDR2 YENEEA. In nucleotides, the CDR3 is TGTGCCAGCAGCTTAGATAGGGGCTGGGGTAATGAGCAGTTCTTC. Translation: CASSLDRGWGNEQFF. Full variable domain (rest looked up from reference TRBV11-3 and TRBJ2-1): EAGVVQSPRYKIIEKKQPVAFWCNPISGHNTLYWYLQNLGQGPELLIRYENEEAVDDSQLPKDRFSAERLKGVDSTLKIQPAELGDSAVYLCASSLDRGWGNEQFFGPGTRLTVL.

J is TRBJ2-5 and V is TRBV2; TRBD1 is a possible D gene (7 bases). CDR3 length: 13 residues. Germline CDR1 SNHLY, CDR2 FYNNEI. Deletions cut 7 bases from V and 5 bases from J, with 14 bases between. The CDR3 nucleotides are TGTGCCAGCAAGGAGGGGGCGGGCGAGACCCAGTACTTC. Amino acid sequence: CASKEGAGETQYF.

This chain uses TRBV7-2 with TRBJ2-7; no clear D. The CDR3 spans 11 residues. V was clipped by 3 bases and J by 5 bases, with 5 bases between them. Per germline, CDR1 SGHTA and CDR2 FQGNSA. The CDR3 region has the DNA TGTGCCAGCAGCTTTCGGGACGAGCAGTACTTC. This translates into CASSFRDEQYF.

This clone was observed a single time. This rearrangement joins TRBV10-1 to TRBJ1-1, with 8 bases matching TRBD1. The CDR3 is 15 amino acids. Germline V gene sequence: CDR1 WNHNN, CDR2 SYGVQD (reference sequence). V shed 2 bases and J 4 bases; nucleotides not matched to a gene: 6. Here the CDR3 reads CASSETGTGTTEAFF. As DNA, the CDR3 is TGCGCCAGCAGTGAGACCGGGACAGGAACCACTGAAGCTTTCTTT.

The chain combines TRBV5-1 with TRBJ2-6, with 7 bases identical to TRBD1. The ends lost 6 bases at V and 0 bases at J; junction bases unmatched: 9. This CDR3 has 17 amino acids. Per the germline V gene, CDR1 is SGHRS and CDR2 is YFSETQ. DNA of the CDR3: TGCGCCAGCACCAGGACAGGTGCAAACTCTGGGGCCAACGTCCTGACTTTC. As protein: CASTRTGANSGANVLTF.